This passage covers 21 T cell receptor beta chains from one sample sequenced in a study of T cell changes during pregnancy in multiple sclerosis (dated by TCRdb to about 2019). The method behind the library was the immunoSEQ multiplex PCR assay. The table comes from immuneACCESS by way of TCRdb, which keeps in-frame sequences with V and J called. Part of the clones is missing from these tables; in studies checked, under half for an unresolved V gene and the rest for unknown reasons. Counted in this sample were about 100,000 clones; approximately 90% of them appeared once. The ten largest clones add up to approximately 1.2% of the sample. Sequenced here: peripheral blood, sampled in the second trimester of pregnancy. These receptors originate from a female donor with multiple sclerosis, enrolled in a pregnancy study.

The chain employs TRBV6-1 and TRBJ2-1, with 12 bases matching TRBD2. The CDR3 runs 15 residues. CDR1 and CDR2 (germline): MNHNS, SASEGT. V lost 8 bases, J lost 5 bases, and 7 bases stayed unmatched. The CDR3 spells CASGTLAGGDNEQFF. The CDR3 nucleotides read TGTGCCAGCGGCACCCTAGCGGGGGGGGACAATGAGCAGTTCTTC.

The V and J genes are TRBV11-2 and TRBJ1-3; the D is unclear. This CDR3 region has 13 residues. Germline V gene data show CDR1 as SGHAT and CDR2 as FQNNGV. The germline V and J ends were trimmed by 1 base and 9 bases, with 10 bases remaining between them. CDR3 sequence (DNA): TGTGCCAGCAGCTTAGGGGTGAGGGCCACCATATATTTT. It codes for CASSLGVRATIYF.

This sequence joins TRBV9 and TRBJ1-2; no clear D. With 3 bases removed from V and 4 bases from J, the gap between germline ends came to 10 bases. Germline CDR1 is SGDLS and CDR2 is YYNGEE. The CDR3 length is 13 residues. CDR3 DNA: TGTGCCAGCAGCGCTCCCCCGGGCTATGGCTACACCTTC. Protein: CASSAPPGYGYTF.

V is TRBV19 and J is TRBJ1-5; 7 nucleotides agree with TRBD1. The V segment lost 3 bases and the J segment 3 bases; nucleotides outside the gene matches: 14. Germline loops: CDR1 LNHDA, CDR2 SQIVND (reference sequence). CDR3 size: 18 residues. The CDR3 coding sequence is TGTGCCAGTAGTATGAAGGGGTCACCAGGGGGACTCAATCAGCCCCAGCATTTT. Translation: CASSMKGSPGGLNQPQHF.

This clone appeared once. The CDR3 reads CASSLVPSGEQYF. The CDR3 nucleotides read TGTGCCAGCAGCTTGGTCCCCTCGGGGGAGCAGTACTTC. The rearrangement uses TRBV5-4 and TRBJ2-7; tentatively, D is TRBD2 (5 bases). Germline V gives CDR1 SGHNT, CDR2 YYREEE (reference sequence). V gave up 0 bases and J gave up 7 bases, with 11 bases separating them. The CDR3 has 13 amino acids.

The chain couples TRBV10-3 to TRBJ2-7; tentative D call: TRBD2 (5 bases). The CDR3 length is 14 residues. V lost 5 bases to trimming and J lost 0 bases, with 11 bases between them. Germline CDR1 ENHRY, CDR2 SYGVKD. CDR3 amino acids: CAISSNGGSYEQYF. The CDR3 DNA reads as TGTGCCATCAGTTCGAACGGAGGCTCCTACGAGCAGTACTTC.

V is TRBV27 and J is TRBJ2-7, with TRBD2 identical over 7 bases. The CDR3 loop spans 13 amino acids. Germline V gives CDR1 MNHEY, CDR2 SMNVEV (reference sequence). V gave up 8 bases and J gave up 2 bases; unmatched junction bases: 6. CDR3 residues: CASGLSGTYEQYF. The CDR3 coding sequence is TGTGCCAGCGGCCTCAGCGGGACCTACGAGCAGTACTTC.

The rearrangement uses TRBV11-2 and TRBJ2-2; D remains ambiguous. Per germline, CDR1 SGHAT and CDR2 FQNNGV. V was pared by 1 base and J by 5 bases, with 5 bases between. The CDR3 loop spans 13 amino acids. The CDR3 nucleotides are TGTGCCAGCAGCTTAGCATCAACCGGGGAGCTGTTTTTT. This gives the protein CASSLASTGELFF.

V usage is TRBV30 and J usage is TRBJ1-2, with D perhaps matching TRBD1 (6 bases). Trimming took 0 bases from V and 5 from J, leaving 13 bases between them. Germline V CDR1 and CDR2: GTSNPN, SVGIG (reference sequence). This CDR3 is 14 amino acids long. CDR3 sequence: CAWSVNWDTYGYTF. CDR3 in DNA: TGTGCCTGGAGTGTTAATTGGGACACTTATGGCTACACCTTC.

The chain carries TRBV6-5 and TRBJ2-7, with 7 positions matching TRBD2. The CDR3 extends over 13 amino acids. CDR1 MNHEY and CDR2 SVGAGI come from the germline V gene. Unmatched junction bases numbered 7, after V lost 8 bases and J lost 3 bases. The CDR3 is CASRAGALYEQYF. In nucleotides, the CDR3 is TGTGCCAGCCGGGCGGGAGCACTCTACGAGCAGTACTTC.

The genes are TRBV29-1 and TRBJ1-1, with D possibly matching TRBD1 (6 bases). The CDR3 is 13 amino acids. Germline V gene lookup returns CDR1 SQVTM and CDR2 ANQGSEA. Trimming pared 6 bases from V and 7 bases from J, leaving 18 bases between. Here the CDR3 DNA reads TGCAGCGTCGGAGGGGGGGGGCCAGGTGAAGCTTTCTTT. It is translated as CSVGGGGPGEAFF.

This clone was counted a single time. The chain couples TRBV27 to TRBJ2-2; 8 nucleotides match TRBD1. Germline values: CDR1 MNHEY, CDR2 SMNVEV (reference sequence). With 5 bases clipped from V and 5 bases from J, the junction kept 4 bases outside the gene matches. The CDR3 covers 14 residues. In nucleotides, the CDR3 is TGTGCCAGCAGTAAGGACAGGGTGACCGGGGAGCTGTTTTTT. It codes for CASSKDRVTGELFF.

The chain combines TRBV2 with TRBJ1-2, with D possibly being TRBD1 (5 bases). The CDR3 sequence is 13 residues long. The germline gives CDR1 SNHLY, CDR2 FYNNEI. Deletions cut 7 bases from V and 4 bases from J, with 13 bases between. The CDR3 DNA reads as TGTGCCAGCATAAGGGGTTGGGGCTATGGCTACACCTTC. Translated: CASIRGWGYGYTF.

J is TRBJ2-3 and V is TRBV21-1; the D segment call TRBD2 is taken from the table without a DNA check. TRBV21-1 has pseudogene status. The CDR3 extends over 15 amino acids. CDR3 residues: CASAKLGGGTDTQYF. CDR3 coding DNA: TGTGCCAGCGCCAAACTGGGAGGGGGCACAGATACGCAGTATTTT.

The V gene is TRBV5-1, the J gene TRBJ2-3, with D perhaps TRBD1 (6 bases). Germline V lookup: CDR1 SGHRS, CDR2 YFSETQ. V dropped 0 bases and J dropped 0 bases, with 20 bases sitting between them. The CDR3 length is 19 residues. Written as DNA, the CDR3 is TGCGCCAGCAGCTTGGAGGGGACAAACGGTCGCCCTAGCACAGATACGCAGTATTTT. Amino acid sequence: CASSLEGTNGRPSTDTQYF.

This clone has only one observation. This chain joins TRBV6-1 and TRBJ2-1; maybe TRBD2 (5 bases). Germline loops: CDR1 MNHNS, CDR2 SASEGT. Trimming pared 6 bases from V and 0 bases from J, leaving 9 bases between. This CDR3 is 14 amino acids long. The CDR3 DNA is TGTGCCAGCAGACCGGGGAGCTCCTACAATGAGCAGTTCTTC. Amino acid sequence: CASRPGSSYNEQFF.

The rearrangement joins TRBV5-1 to TRBJ2-3; 8 nucleotides line up with TRBD2. Germline V gene lookup returns CDR1 SGHRS and CDR2 YFSETQ. The V segment lost 4 bases and the J segment 2 bases; nucleotides outside the gene matches: 6. The CDR3 contains 15 residues. The CDR3 DNA follows: TGCGCCAGCAGCCTACCGACTAGCGACACAGATACGCAGTATTTT. Translating gives CASSLPTSDTDTQYF.

This chain joins TRBV27 and TRBJ2-1; a possible D gene is TRBD2 (6 bases). V was trimmed by 10 bases and J by 4 bases, leaving 14 bases between them. From germline, CDR1 is MNHEY and CDR2 SMNVEV (reference sequence). The CDR3 contains 13 residues. The CDR3, as DNA: TGTGCCACTGGGGGGTTTGGATACAATGAGCAGTTCTTC. Its translation: CATGGFGYNEQFF.

J is TRBJ2-3 and V is TRBV7-2; 9 bases align to TRBD2. Germline V gives CDR1 SGHTA, CDR2 FQGNSA. The V and J ends lost 5 bases and 6 bases, in that order; junction bases with no gene match: 6. This CDR3 is 14 amino acids long. CDR3 sequence reads: CASSVRGGEDTQYF. The CDR3 DNA sequence: TGTGCCAGCAGCGTGCGGGGGGGCGAGGATACGCAGTATTTT.

This clone was seen just once. The CDR3 DNA is TGTGCCTGCCGGGGCGGGGCCTATGGCTACACCTTC. Encoded protein: CACRGGAYGYTF. The rearrangement links TRBV6-5 to TRBJ1-2; D may be TRBD1 (5 bases). Trimming left V 11 bases short and J 4 bases short, with 14 bases between. The CDR3 spans 12 residues. Looked up from germline, CDR1 is MNHEY and CDR2 is SVGAGI.

This clone has just one count. The chain employs TRBV19 and TRBJ1-4; D unclear. Between the trimmed V and J ends, which lost 10 bases and 5 bases, there was a span of 11 bases. Germline-derived CDR1 and CDR2 are LNHDA and SQIVND (reference sequence). This CDR3 comprises 12 residues. The CDR3 protein is CATSLENEKLFF. The CDR3 DNA sequence: TGTGCCACCTCCTTGGAGAATGAAAAACTGTTTTTT.